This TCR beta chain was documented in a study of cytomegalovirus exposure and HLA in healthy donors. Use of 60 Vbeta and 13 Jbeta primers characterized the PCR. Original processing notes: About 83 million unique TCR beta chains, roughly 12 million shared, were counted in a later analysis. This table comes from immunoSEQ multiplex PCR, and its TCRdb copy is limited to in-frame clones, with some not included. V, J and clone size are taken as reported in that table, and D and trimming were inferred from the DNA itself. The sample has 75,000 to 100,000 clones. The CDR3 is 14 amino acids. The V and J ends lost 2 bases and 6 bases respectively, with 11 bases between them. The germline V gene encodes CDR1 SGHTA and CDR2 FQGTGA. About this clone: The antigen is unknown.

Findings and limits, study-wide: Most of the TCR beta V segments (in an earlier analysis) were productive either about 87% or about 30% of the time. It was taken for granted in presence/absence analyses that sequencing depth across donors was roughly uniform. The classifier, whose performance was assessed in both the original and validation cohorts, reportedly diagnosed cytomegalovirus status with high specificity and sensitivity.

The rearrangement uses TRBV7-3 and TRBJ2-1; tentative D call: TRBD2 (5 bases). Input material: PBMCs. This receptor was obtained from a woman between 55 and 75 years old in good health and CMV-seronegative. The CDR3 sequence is CASSLDPSSNEQFF. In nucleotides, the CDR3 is TGTGCCAGCAGCTTAGATCCTAGCAGCAATGAGCAGTTCTTC. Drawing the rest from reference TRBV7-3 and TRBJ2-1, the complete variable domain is GAGVSQTPSNKVTEKGKYVELRCDPISGHTALYWYRQSLGQGPEFLIYFQGTGAADDSGLPNDRFFAVRPEGSVSTLKIQRTERGDSAVYLCASSLDPSSNEQFFGPGTRLTVL.